These 21 T cell receptor beta chains came from one sample sequenced in a study of CD8+CD57+ T cells in acquired aplastic anemia. In patients chosen for sequencing, flow cytometry had shown CD8+CD57+ cell expansion. Researchers used genomic DNA as the template to profile TCR beta VDJ and CDR3. TCRdb re-analysed the reads in MiXCR, keeping a single row per CDR3 protein. The table has 180,000 or so distinct CDR3 sequences, more than 60% seen once. The sequencing sample was made of sorted CD4+, CD8+, or CD8+CD57+ T cells (not recorded which) from PBMCs. These receptors all stem from a human donor with aplastic anemia.

The chain has TRBV10-2 and TRBJ1-2, with D maybe TRBD1 (5 bases). Trimming stripped 4 bases from V and 2 bases from J, with 17 bases between. The germline V gene has CDR1 WSHSY and CDR2 SAAADI. The CDR3 runs 16 residues. CDR3 DNA: TGCGCCAGCAGTGGCGCGGTTGAGGGGACCAACTATGGCTACACCTTC. Protein sequence: CASSGAVEGTNYGYTF.

The rearrangement uses TRBV5-1 and TRBJ2-7; the match to TRBD1 covers 9 bases. J gave up 5 bases and V 0 bases, and 3 bases lay outside the gene matches. Germline CDR1 SGHRS, CDR2 YFSETQ. This CDR3 comprises 14 residues. The CDR3 sequence: CASSLGQGVDEQYF. In DNA, the CDR3 is TGCGCCAGCAGCTTGGGACAGGGGGTCGACGAGCAGTACTTC.

This clonotype occurred once. The CDR3 sequence: CATSLSGTGYNEQFF. The CDR3 DNA sequence: TGTGCCACCAGTCTCTCCGGGACAGGGTACAATGAGCAGTTCTTC. The chain is built from TRBV24-1 and TRBJ2-1; 9 positions agree with TRBD1. Per germline, CDR1 KGHDR and CDR2 SFDVKD. The trim removed 6 bases at V and 4 bases at J, leaving 6 bases unmatched. The CDR3 length is 15 residues.

The chain recombines TRBV19 with TRBJ1-2, with D hard to call. CDR3 length: 13 amino acids. Germline CDR1 is LNHDA and CDR2 is SQIVND (reference sequence). With 5 bases removed from V and 2 bases from J, the gap between germline ends came to 9 bases. CDR3 protein: CASSVQGNYGYTF. The CDR3 DNA sequence: TGTGCCAGTAGTGTCCAAGGGAACTATGGCTACACCTTC.

The chain has TRBV7-2 and TRBJ2-7, with 8 nucleotides matching TRBD1. The CDR3 extends over 16 amino acids. V lost 8 bases, J lost 4 bases, and 16 bases stayed unmatched. The V gene's germline CDR1 is SGHTA and CDR2 FQGNSA. The CDR3 bases are TGTGCCAGCGCCAACATCCCAGACAGGGGTGGGTACGAGCAGTACTTC. Translated, it gives CASANIPDRGGYEQYF.

The chain couples TRBV24-1 to TRBJ2-3, with unresolved D. CDR1 is KGHDR, CDR2 SFDVKD, per germline. The CDR3 is made up of 11 amino acids. With 9 bases removed from V and 4 bases from J, the gap between germline ends came to 7 bases. CDR3 in amino acids: CATSAADTQYF. CDR3 coding DNA: TGTGCCACCTCCGCTGCAGATACGCAGTATTTT.

The CDR3 region has the DNA TGTGCCAGCAGCCCACAGGGGACTTCTCTCGATCAGCCCCAGCATTTT. Its protein product is CASSPQGTSLDQPQHF. This chain links TRBV7-4 with TRBJ1-5, with 7 bases matching TRBD1. This CDR3 is built from 16 residues. With 5 bases clipped from V and 5 bases from J, the junction kept 12 bases outside the gene matches. Per germline, CDR1 SGHVT and CDR2 SQSDAQ.

This chain links TRBV29-1 with TRBJ2-1; D might be TRBD2 (5 bases). The CDR3 totals 10 residues. Germline CDR1 and CDR2: SQVTM and ANQGSEA. Trimming left V 7 bases short and J 7 bases short, with 8 bases between. The CDR3 nucleotides are TGCAGCGCCAGGACTAATGAGCAGTTCTTC. Its translation is CSARTNEQFF.

The rearrangement links TRBV7-8 to TRBJ1-5, with D possibly TRBD1 on 6 matching bases. In germline, CDR1 is SGHVS, CDR2 FQNEAQ. This CDR3 contains 16 residues. The V end was cut by 5 bases, the J end by 0 bases, with 14 bases between. CDR3 sequence reads: CASSPGTLNSNQPQHF. The CDR3 DNA sequence: TGTGCCAGCAGCCCCGGGACACTGAATAGCAATCAGCCCCAGCATTTT.

This clonotype came up a few times. This chain uses TRBV12-3 or TRBV12-4 with TRBJ2-7; D unclear. With 8 bases removed from V and 4 bases from J, the gap between germline ends came to 18 bases. The CDR3 length is 14 residues. CDR3 loop: CASLKGPGKYEQYF. CDR3 nucleotides: TGTGCCAGCCTTAAGGGTCCGGGCAAGTACGAGCAGTACTTC.

The chain joins TRBV20-1 to TRBJ2-2; 8 nucleotides match TRBD1. The CDR3 is 15 residues long. Germline CDR1 reads DFQATT; CDR2 reads SNEGSKA (reference sequence). V lost 5 bases and J lost 7; bases outside the gene matches: 12. CDR3 amino acids: CSAPRQDRVGGELFF. CDR3 DNA sequence: TGCAGTGCTCCCCGTCAGGACAGGGTGGGCGGGGAGCTGTTTTTT.

The chain employs TRBV5-4 and TRBJ1-6; 11 bases are shared with TRBD1. V lost 5 bases to trimming and J lost 10 bases; unmatched junction nucleotides: 2. Germline V CDR1 and CDR2: SGHNT, YYREEE (reference sequence). The CDR3 is 13 amino acids. CDR3 residues: CASRGQGESPLHF. CDR3 nucleotide sequence: TGTGCCAGCAGGGGACAGGGGGAATCACCCCTCCACTTT.

The CDR3 sequence: CASSSWLAGQYF. DNA for the CDR3: TGTGCCAGCAGCTCTTGGCTAGCGGGGCAGTATTTT. V is TRBV7-2 and J is TRBJ2-3; 8 bases align to TRBD2. CDR1 and CDR2 (germline): SGHTA, FQGNSA. V shed 4 bases and J 11 bases; nucleotides not matched to a gene: 5. This CDR3 comprises 12 residues.

The chain joins TRBV25-1 to TRBJ2-3; 8 nucleotides agree with TRBD2. J gave up 1 base and V 8 bases, and 5 bases lay outside the gene matches. Germline V lookup: CDR1 MGHDK, CDR2 SYGVNS. This CDR3 has 14 residues. CDR3 in amino acids: CASSGLVGTDTQYF. The CDR3 nucleotides are TGTGCCAGCTCGGGACTAGTTGGCACAGATACGCAGTATTTT.

This chain connects TRBV4-1 to TRBJ2-2; unclear D gene. This CDR3 is 13 amino acids long. Germline loops: CDR1 MGHRA, CDR2 YSYEKL. The V end lost 3 bases, the J end lost 5 bases, and 7 bases lay between the germline ends. The CDR3 coding sequence is TGCGCCAGCAGCCAGGATAGGACCGGGGAGCTGTTTTTT. Encoded protein: CASSQDRTGELFF.

The genes are TRBV18 and TRBJ1-1, with a tentative D call TRBD1 (5 bases). Trimming removed 6 bases at V and 1 base at J, with 9 bases between. The CDR3 extends over 13 amino acids. Germline CDR1 and CDR2: KGHSH and LQKENI. CDR3 nucleotide sequence: TGTGCCAGCTCCGAGGGACCGAACACTGAAGCTTTCTTT. Amino acids: CASSEGPNTEAFF.

This chain uses TRBV7-4 with TRBJ2-3, with 8 nucleotides matching TRBD2. Germline assignment: CDR1 SGHVT and CDR2 SQSDAQ. The CDR3 runs to 14 residues. V lost 3 bases to trimming and J lost 5 bases; unmatched junction nucleotides: 4. The CDR3 is CASSLRGAKDTQYF. In DNA form, the CDR3 reads TGTGCCAGCAGCTTGCGGGGGGCGAAAGATACGCAGTATTTT.

The sample holds many counts of this clonotype. The genes are TRBV12-5 and TRBJ1-1, with D tentatively TRBD1 (6 bases). The V gene's germline CDR1 is LGHNT and CDR2 FRNRAP. This CDR3 comprises 15 residues. Trimming shortened V by 0 bases and J by 3 bases, and 11 bases separated the two germline ends. The CDR3 sequence: CASGLVEGHYTEAFF. The CDR3 DNA reads as TGTGCTAGTGGTTTGGTAGAGGGACATTACACTGAAGCTTTCTTT.

V usage is TRBV29-1 and J usage is TRBJ1-2; perhaps TRBD1 as D (5 bases). V lost 8 bases and J 4 bases, leaving 20 bases between the germline ends. This CDR3 region has 14 residues. Germline V gene data show CDR1 as SQVTM and CDR2 as ANQGSEA. Here the CDR3 DNA reads TGCAGCAAAGGCGATATTACAGGTGGCTATGGCTACACCTTC. Amino acid sequence: CSKGDITGGYGYTF.

This clonotype occurred many times. The chain employs TRBV24-1 and TRBJ2-3, with 7 bases that match TRBD1. The germline V gene encodes CDR1 KGHDR and CDR2 SFDVKD. The CDR3 extends over 15 amino acids. J was trimmed by 1 base and V by 5 bases; bases with no gene match: 5. As DNA, the CDR3 is TGTGCCACCAGTGTCCGGGACAGCGGCACAGATACGCAGTATTTT. It codes for CATSVRDSGTDTQYF.

This clonotype was counted ten times or more. This sequence joins TRBV4-1 and TRBJ1-2; perhaps TRBD1 as D (6 bases). The length of the CDR3 is 14 residues. The V end lost 1 base, the J end lost 4 bases, and 10 bases lay between the germline ends. From germline, CDR1 is MGHRA and CDR2 YSYEKL. The CDR3 loop reads CASSQAQGSYGYTF. For the CDR3, the DNA is TGCGCCAGCAGCCAAGCACAGGGAAGCTATGGCTACACCTTC.